A single sample gave rise to the 9 T cell receptor beta chains below, sequenced in a study of beta chain features in type 1 diabetes. Reverse transcribing all isolated RNA meant expressed TCRB transcripts were sequenced. Assay used: immunoSEQ multiplex PCR; TCRdb lists only in-frame clones, some missing. The data hold 970,000 or so clones, with about 17% observed a single time. Sample: naive CD4+ T cells from blood. The receptors were gathered from a woman in her late teens or twenties in good health.

The chain recombines TRBV11-3 with TRBJ1-1; D not certain. CDR1 is SGHNT, CDR2 YENEEA, per germline. V was shortened by 0 bases and J by 2 bases, with 4 bases between the two germline ends. The CDR3 runs to 13 residues. This chain's CDR3 is CASSLETNTEAFF. The CDR3 DNA sequence: TGTGCCAGCAGCTTAGAAACAAACACTGAAGCTTTCTTT.

This clone was seen a few times. This chain links TRBV18 with TRBJ1-1, with 8 bases lining up with TRBD1. The length of the CDR3 is 15 residues. Germline trimming cut 7 bases from V and 0 bases from J; bases unmatched to any gene: 7. In germline, CDR1 is KGHSH, CDR2 LQKENI. The CDR3: CASFPRTGMNTEAFF. The DNA of the CDR3 is TGTGCCAGCTTCCCGCGGACAGGGATGAACACTGAAGCTTTCTTT.

This rearrangement joins TRBV2 to TRBJ2-5; D remains ambiguous. From germline, CDR1 is SNHLY and CDR2 FYNNEI. The CDR3 is 13 residues long. Trimming shortened V by 5 bases and J by 2 bases, and 9 bases separated the two germline ends. CDR3 sequence reads: CASSRTEQETQYF. The CDR3 DNA reads TGTGCCAGCAGTAGAACAGAACAAGAGACCCAGTACTTC.

This clone has more than one count but fewer than ten. DNA for the CDR3: TGTGCCAGCAGCGTAGCCGGGGGCCCCAAGGAGACCCAGTACTTC. This encodes CASSVAGGPKETQYF. The chain has TRBV9 and TRBJ2-5, with D perhaps TRBD1 or TRBD2 (6 bases each). The CDR3 totals 15 residues. From germline, CDR1 is SGDLS and CDR2 YYNGEE. Trimming took off 0 bases at V and 5 bases at J, with 14 bases between the two ends.

The CDR3 loop reads CASGAGPYSGANVLTF. DNA for the CDR3: TGTGCCAGTGGGGCTGGTCCGTATAGTGGGGCCAACGTCCTGACTTTC. The chain combines TRBV28 with TRBJ2-6; D might be TRBD1 (5 bases). Deletions cut 9 bases from V and 3 bases from J, with 18 bases between. There are 16 residues in the CDR3. The V gene's germline CDR1 is MDHEN and CDR2 SYDVKM. The full variable domain, rest sourced from reference TRBV28 and TRBJ2-6, is DVKVTQSSRYLVKRTGEKVFLECVQDMDHENMFWYRQDPGLGLRLIYFSYDVKMKEKGDIPEGYSVSREKKERFSLILESASTNQTSMYLCASGAGPYSGANVLTFGAGSRLTVL.

The genes are TRBV11-1 and TRBJ1-1, with D unresolved. V lost 7 bases and J lost 3, with 15 bases in between. CDR3 size: 14 residues. The germline V gene has CDR1 SGHAT and CDR2 FQDESV (reference sequence). The DNA of the CDR3 is TGTGCCAGCAACCCGTCCGGGCTGCACACTGAAGCTTTCTTT. Its translation is CASNPSGLHTEAFF. The full variable domain, its missing parts supplied by reference TRBV11-1 and TRBJ1-1, is EAEVAQSPRYKITEKSQAVAFWCDPISGHATLYWYRQILGQGPELLVQFQDESVVDDSQLPKDRFSAERLKGVDSTLKIQPAELGDSAMYLCASNPSGLHTEAFFGQGTRLTVV.

The gene calls are TRBV4-3 and TRBJ2-4; 13 nucleotides match TRBD2. Germline CDR1 reads LGHNA; CDR2 reads YSLEER. The trim removed 4 bases at V and 5 bases at J, leaving 8 bases unmatched. The CDR3 sequence is 17 residues long. The CDR3 protein is CASSRGLAGVKENIQYF. For the CDR3, the DNA is TGCGCCAGCAGCCGCGGACTAGCGGGGGTAAAAGAAAACATTCAGTACTTC.

This clone was detected a few times. This sequence joins TRBV29-1 and TRBJ2-1; 13 nucleotides align to TRBD2. The CDR3 runs to 20 residues. CDR1 is SQVTM and CDR2 is ANQGSEA in the germline V gene. V gave up 0 bases and J gave up 5 bases; unmatched junction bases: 16. The CDR3 nucleotides read TGCAGCGTTGAAGAGGCACTAGCGGGAGGGCCGGTGCTGTTTCACAATGAGCAGTTCTTC. It specifies CSVEEALAGGPVLFHNEQFF.

Concerning this clone itself: Its ends do not fully match the called genes, so a read error is possible. This chain connects TRBV5-1 to TRBJ1-5; no clear D. CDR1 and CDR2 from the germline V gene are SGHRS and YFSETQ. This CDR3 contains 10 residues. The CDR3 region is CASSSQAQHF. The CDR3 DNA reads as TGCGCCAGCAGCAGTCAGGCCCAGCATTTT.